These T cell receptor beta chains were read from a single sample in a study of technical replicates of blood from a handful of donors. Assay used: immunoSEQ multiplex PCR; TCRdb lists only in-frame clones, some missing. The data hold some 91,000 clones, with approximately 96% observed a single time. Input material: T cells isolated from PBMCs. The receptors were gathered from a human donor in good health. Each CDR3 is given without its conserved first and last residue. The order of the fields is J gene, V gene, D gene, CDR3 protein. The D gene is left open where the match is weak.

J gene: TRBJ2-7
V gene: TRBV4-1
D gene: -
CDR3 protein: ASSQASRESGPLGEQY

J gene: TRBJ2-2
V gene: TRBV7-2
D gene: TRBD2
CDR3 protein: ASRYPSGGAGELF

J gene: TRBJ2-1
V gene: TRBV11-2
D gene: -
CDR3 protein: ASTSTPDEQF

J gene: TRBJ2-1
V gene: TRBV7-9
D gene: TRBD2
CDR3 protein: ASSFAGGEDEQF

J gene: TRBJ2-3
V gene: TRBV5-1
D gene: TRBD2
CDR3 protein: ASSFPRAAGGPIDTQY

J gene: TRBJ2-3
V gene: TRBV2
D gene: -
CDR3 protein: ASSDVVATDTQY

J gene: TRBJ1-5
V gene: TRBV28
D gene: TRBD1
CDR3 protein: ASQDREEFSNQPQH

J gene: TRBJ1-5
V gene: TRBV2
D gene: -
CDR3 protein: ASRRAHSNQPQH

J gene: TRBJ2-7
V gene: TRBV19
D gene: TRBD2
CDR3 protein: ASSITSEYEQY

J gene: TRBJ2-1
V gene: TRBV4-1
D gene: TRBD2
CDR3 protein: ASSQPSLAGAYNEQF

J gene: TRBJ1-5
V gene: TRBV6-1
D gene: -
CDR3 protein: ASSERGTSNQPQH

J gene: TRBJ2-5
V gene: TRBV15
D gene: -
CDR3 protein: ATRPLGSQETQY

J gene: TRBJ2-3
V gene: TRBV5-8
D gene: TRBD1
CDR3 protein: ASSPRQGISTDTQY

J gene: TRBJ2-7
V gene: TRBV20-1
D gene: -
CDR3 protein: SASTVYEQY

J gene: TRBJ2-2
V gene: TRBV6-5
D gene: -
CDR3 protein: ASSLNNFGGELF

J gene: TRBJ2-2
V gene: TRBV25-1
D gene: -
CDR3 protein: ASSDAPGTGELF

J gene: TRBJ1-6
V gene: TRBV11-2
D gene: -
CDR3 protein: ASSFWQILNSPLH

J gene: TRBJ2-7
V gene: TRBV28
D gene: -
CDR3 protein: ASSSLRRTYEQY

J gene: TRBJ1-4
V gene: TRBV6-1
D gene: -
CDR3 protein: ATLPGQGGNEKLF

J gene: TRBJ2-7
V gene: TRBV27
D gene: -
CDR3 protein: ASSRSYEQY

J gene: TRBJ1-2
V gene: TRBV11-2
D gene: -
CDR3 protein: ASSSQGLDGYT

J gene: TRBJ1-5
V gene: TRBV4-1
D gene: -
CDR3 protein: ASSHQGLSHQPQH

J gene: TRBJ1-2
V gene: TRBV6-4
D gene: -
CDR3 protein: ASSDKTGLNYGYT

J gene: TRBJ2-2
V gene: TRBV6-5
D gene: -
CDR3 protein: ASSWSRTGELF

J gene: TRBJ2-3
V gene: TRBV20-1
D gene: -
CDR3 protein: SARRVGTQY

J gene: TRBJ1-2
V gene: TRBV7-9
D gene: -
CDR3 protein: ASSLGFWGDAGYT

J gene: TRBJ1-2
V gene: TRBV9
D gene: -
CDR3 protein: ASSVSGYGYT